What follows describes a single T cell receptor (beta chain). The target antigen is unknown. This sample stems from a study of T cells expressing NK-cell markers. The wider study: All TCR beta repertoires analysed originated from sorted CD3+CD56+NKG2C+, CD3+CD56+NKG2C- and CD3+CD56-NKG2C+ T cells. Among eight sequenced donors, seven carried HCMV seropositivity while one was seronegative. Broader study findings: Dominant NKG2C+ clonotypes made up roughly 1.0-7.5% of CD8+ T cells in over five donors.

TCR beta libraries carry UMIs added by 5'RACE template switching. No DNA is given; TCRdb re-called the 5' RACE reads and lists each CDR3 protein once. The specimen's table records hundreds of thousands of distinct CDR3 sequences. The CDR3 has 16 residues. Looked up from germline, CDR1 is SGHTA and CDR2 is FQGNSA. This chain joins TRBV7-2 and TRBJ2-7; TCRdb's D call, TRBD1, is unchecked because there is no DNA. The sample comprised blood T cells: a sorted CD56 or NKG2C T cell subset, CD4+ or CD8+ T cells, or bulk PBMC T cells (not recorded which). The TCR comes from a man between 18 and 69 years old in good health. The CDR3 sequence is CASSKTGTKSPYEQYF.